The rows below give T cell receptor beta chains drawn from one sample of a study of cytomegalovirus exposure and HLA in healthy donors. Libraries were prepared by immunoSEQ multiplex PCR; TCRdb keeps only in-frame clonotypes and omits some of them. The repertoire consists of approximately 100,000 clones, with roughly 76% occurring once and the leading ten covering less than 15%. Source material: PBMCs. These receptors originate from a woman between 35 and 50 years old in good health and CMV-seropositive. The CDR3 runs from the conserved cysteine through the conserved F or W. Each record gives: D gene, V gene, J gene, clone size, CDR3 DNA, CDR3 protein. D genes are given only for firm matches. A clone size is listed for some rows: how often the clone was seen (once, few, many), or a class if it is expanded.

D gene: .; V gene: TRBV1; J gene: TRBJ2-5; clone size: .; CDR3 DNA: TGCACCATCGAGAACAGGGGCCAAGAGACCCAGTACTTC; CDR3 protein: CTIENRGQETQYF
D gene: TRBD2; V gene: TRBV5-4; J gene: TRBJ2-1; clone size: .; CDR3 DNA: TGTGCCAGCAGCGTGGGACTAGCCGGTGACAATGAGCAGTTCTTC; CDR3 protein: CASSVGLAGDNEQFF
D gene: .; V gene: TRBV19; J gene: TRBJ2-7; clone size: .; CDR3 DNA: TGTGCCAGTACCGGATATCAGGGCGGCGAGCAGTACTTC; CDR3 protein: CASTGYQGGEQYF
D gene: TRBD2; V gene: TRBV4-2; J gene: TRBJ2-1; clone size: .; CDR3 DNA: TGTGCCAGCAGCCAAGAATGGCGGGGGGGCGGGTGGAATGAGCAGTTCTTC; CDR3 protein: CASSQEWRGGGWNEQFF
D gene: TRBD2; V gene: TRBV9; J gene: TRBJ2-3; clone size: .; CDR3 DNA: TGTGCCAGCAGCGTAGGCGCGGGGGGGCCCGGGAGTACGCAGTATTTT; CDR3 protein: CASSVGAGGPGSTQYF
D gene: TRBD1; V gene: TRBV30; J gene: TRBJ2-7; clone size: .; CDR3 DNA: TGTGCCTGGAGTGGGACAGGGCTCTCCTACGAGCAGTACTTC; CDR3 protein: CAWSGTGLSYEQYF
D gene: .; V gene: TRBV27; J gene: TRBJ1-5; clone size: .; CDR3 DNA: TGTGCCAGCAGTTTGGTGGGGGGACATCAGCCCCAGCATTTT; CDR3 protein: CASSLVGGHQPQHF
D gene: .; V gene: TRBV10-3; J gene: TRBJ2-5; clone size: .; CDR3 DNA: TGTGCCATCAGTGAGTCACCGGCACAGGAAGAGACCCAGTACTTC; CDR3 protein: CAISESPAQEETQYF
D gene: .; V gene: TRBV2; J gene: TRBJ1-1; clone size: once; CDR3 DNA: TGTGCCAGCAGTGAACGGTTCACGGGCACTGAAGCTTTCTTT; CDR3 protein: CASSERFTGTEAFF
D gene: .; V gene: TRBV6-5; J gene: TRBJ2-7; clone size: .; CDR3 DNA: TGTGCCAGCAGATTCTACGGCGGAGCCTACGAGCAGTACTTC; CDR3 protein: CASRFYGGAYEQYF
D gene: TRBD1; V gene: TRBV6-5; J gene: TRBJ2-5; clone size: .; CDR3 DNA: TGTGCCAGCAGTCAACAGGGGGCGAAAGAGACCCAGTACTTC; CDR3 protein: CASSQQGAKETQYF